A selection of T cell receptor beta chains follows, all from one sample in a study of T cell changes during pregnancy in multiple sclerosis. Assay used: immunoSEQ multiplex PCR; TCRdb lists only in-frame clones, some missing. The sample consists of approximately 41,000 clones, just over 90% of them appearing once. The sample consisted of PBMCs (not recorded whether the cells were cultured). The receptors shown here come from a female donor with multiple sclerosis, enrolled in a pregnancy study. The CDR3 runs from the conserved cysteine through the conserved F or W. The order of the fields is J gene, clone size, V gene, D gene, CDR3 protein, CDR3 DNA. A D gene is named only where the DNA matches it firmly. The listing skips clone size in some rows; elsewhere it reads once, few, many or a size class.

TRBJ1-4	.	TRBV6-1	TRBD1	CASRDRGTNEKLFF	TGTGCCAGCAGAGACAGGGGGACTAATGAAAAACTGTTTTTT
TRBJ2-5	.	TRBV19	TRBD2	CASSIGASGDQETQYF	TGTGCCAGTAGTATAGGGGCTAGCGGGGATCAAGAGACCCAGTACTTC
TRBJ1-4	.	TRBV29-1	.	CSVGVGANEKLFF	TGCAGCGTCGGGGTGGGGGCTAATGAAAAACTGTTTTTT
TRBJ2-1	once	TRBV6-1	.	CASSEAEPPGFVYNEQFF	TGTGCCAGCAGTGAAGCCGAGCCCCCCGGGTTCGTATACAATGAGCAGTTCTTC
TRBJ1-2	.	TRBV5-1	.	CASSPEGNVGYTF	TGCGCCAGCAGCCCCGAGGGGAACGTTGGCTACACCTTC
TRBJ1-5	.	TRBV9	.	CASSVDGNQPQHF	TGTGCCAGCAGCGTAGACGGAAACCAGCCCCAGCATTTT
TRBJ2-5	.	TRBV5-4	TRBD1	CASSPAGTVGETQYF	TGTGCCAGCAGCCCCGCCGGGACAGTTGGGGAGACCCAGTACTTC
TRBJ2-5	.	TRBV9	.	CASSVGTSIRETQYF	TGTGCCAGCAGCGTAGGAACGTCGATTCGAGAGACCCAGTACTTC
TRBJ2-3	.	TRBV7-9	TRBD2	CASGTLAGEKDTQYF	TGTGCCAGCGGGACCCTAGCGGGAGAAAAGGATACGCAGTATTTT
TRBJ1-5	.	TRBV21-1	.	CASSNSRTDNQPQHF	TGTGCCAGCAGCAATAGTCGGACAGATAATCAGCCCCAGCATTTT
TRBJ2-7	.	TRBV4-2	.	CASSQEVVTGSGGEQYF	TGTGCCAGCAGCCAAGAAGTCGTTACAGGGTCCGGGGGGGAGCAGTACTTC
TRBJ2-7	.	TRBV9	.	CASSGPRTEQYF	TGTGCCAGCAGCGGCCCCAGGACCGAGCAGTACTTC
TRBJ2-3	.	TRBV7-2	.	CASSLAAGSDTQYF	TGTGCCAGCAGCTTAGCGGCGGGATCAGATACGCAGTATTTT
TRBJ1-1	.	TRBV6-5	.	CASSYSEGIETEAFF	TGTGCCAGCAGTTACTCAGAGGGAATAGAGACTGAAGCTTTCTTT
TRBJ1-1	.	TRBV7-9	.	CASSLEGSTEAFF	TGTGCCAGCAGCTTAGAGGGGAGCACTGAAGCTTTCTTT
TRBJ1-2	few	TRBV10-3	.	CAISVREYGYTF	TGTGCCATCAGTGTAAGGGAGTATGGCTACACCTTC
TRBJ2-7	.	TRBV4-1	.	CASSQVGGVGEQYF	TGCGCCAGCAGCCAAGTAGGGGGGGTGGGCGAGCAGTACTTC
TRBJ1-1	.	TRBV5-1	.	CASSRQENTEAFF	TGCGCCAGCAGTAGACAAGAGAACACTGAAGCTTTCTTT
TRBJ2-2	.	TRBV5-6	.	CASSSSAYFPFTGELFF	TGTGCCAGCAGCTCGTCCGCATACTTCCCGTTCACCGGGGAGCTGTTTTTT
TRBJ2-3	.	TRBV7-2	TRBD1	CASSLLRDRVTDTQYF	TGTGCCAGCAGCTTACTGAGGGACAGGGTCACAGATACGCAGTATTTT
TRBJ1-2	.	TRBV6-5	.	CASSPYLGRLWDYTF	TGTGCCAGCAGCCCTTACCTCGGGCGACTATGGGACTACACCTTC
TRBJ2-1	.	TRBV19	.	CASSIIAGLEDEQFF	TGTGCCAGTAGTATAATCGCGGGACTGGAGGATGAGCAGTTCTTC
TRBJ2-7	.	TRBV11-1	.	CASSDSGLSYEQYF	TGTGCCAGCAGTGACAGCGGGCTCTCCTACGAGCAGTACTTC
TRBJ2-5	once	TRBV19	.	CASSMRSGSQETQYF	TGTGCCAGTAGTATGAGGAGTGGAAGCCAAGAGACCCAGTACTTC
TRBJ2-7	.	TRBV5-1	TRBD2	CASSSPGLAASYEQYF	TGCGCCAGCAGCTCCCCGGGACTAGCGGCCTCCTACGAGCAGTACTTC
TRBJ1-5	.	TRBV9	.	CASSLSGGNQPQHF	TGTGCCAGCAGCCTATCAGGGGGCAATCAGCCCCAGCATTTT
TRBJ1-5	few	TRBV28	.	CASRWKREDSPWIDQPQHF	TGTGCCAGCAGGTGGAAACGTGAGGACAGTCCATGGATTGATCAGCCCCAGCATTTT
TRBJ1-1	.	TRBV25-1	.	CASSHYTEAFF	TGTGCCAGCAGTCACTACACTGAAGCTTTCTTT
TRBJ2-7	.	TRBV4-2	.	CASSQELAESSYEQYF	TGTGCCAGCAGCCAAGAACTAGCCGAAAGCTCCTACGAGCAGTACTTC
TRBJ2-2	.	TRBV7-9	.	CASSSLALRREGTGELFF	TGTGCCAGCAGCTCCCTAGCTTTGAGGAGGGAAGGCACCGGGGAGCTGTTTTTT
TRBJ2-1	.	TRBV10-3	TRBD2	CAISESTVAGWGEQFF	TGTGCCATCAGTGAGTCGACTGTAGCGGGCTGGGGTGAGCAGTTCTTC
TRBJ1-3	.	TRBV4-1	.	CASSQEEETRVYF	TGCGCCAGCAGCCAAGAAGAAGAAACAAGGGTATATTTT
TRBJ1-2	.	TRBV5-1	.	CASSEGGMTALYGYTF	TGCGCCAGCAGCGAGGGGGGGATGACAGCCTTGTATGGCTACACCTTC
TRBJ2-5	.	TRBV29-1	TRBD2	CSVEGVAGELETQYF	TGCAGCGTTGAAGGGGTGGCGGGAGAATTGGAGACCCAGTACTTC
TRBJ2-5	.	TRBV11-2	.	CASSLGRGALETQYF	TGTGCCAGCAGCTTAGGACGGGGGGCGCTAGAGACCCAGTACTTC
TRBJ2-7	.	TRBV29-1	TRBD1	CSVSRGTGVGLVDEQYF	TGCAGCGTCTCACGAGGGACAGGGGTGGGATTAGTCGACGAGCAGTACTTC
TRBJ2-3	.	TRBV5-1	TRBD2	CASRPQGLAGGETDTQYF	TGCGCCAGCAGGCCCCAGGGACTAGCGGGAGGTGAGACAGATACGCAGTATTTT
TRBJ1-1	.	TRBV5-4	.	CASSLGQMGTEAFF	TGTGCCAGCAGCTTGGGGCAGATGGGCACTGAAGCTTTCTTT
TRBJ1-1	.	TRBV4-1	TRBD1	CASSQWDRRMNTEAFF	TGCGCCAGCAGCCAGTGGGACAGAAGAATGAACACTGAAGCTTTCTTT